These 22 T cell receptor beta chains came from one sample sequenced in a study of T cell clones after liver transplantation. The table came from immunoSEQ multiplex PCR; TCRdb's copy has only in-frame clones and leaves some out. The sample has 45,000 to 60,000 clones, around 70% seen once. This sample comprised CD4+ T cells from blood, obtained at the 22-month timepoint. Every receptor here comes from a human patient who received a liver transplant. Some T cells may possibly be graft donor cells.

V usage is TRBV29-1 and J usage is TRBJ2-3; perhaps TRBD1 as D (5 bases). V was clipped by 2 bases and J by 4 bases, with 10 bases between them. This CDR3 is built from 13 residues. Germline loops: CDR1 SQVTM, CDR2 ANQGSEA. The DNA of the CDR3 is TGCAGCGTTGAAAGCCAGGGTGCAGATACGCAGTATTTT. Protein sequence: CSVESQGADTQYF.

The V call is TRBV19, the J call TRBJ2-2; D gene unclear. CDR3 size: 11 residues. Germline-derived CDR1 and CDR2 are LNHDA and SQIVND (reference sequence). V was pared by 2 bases and J by 8 bases, with 3 bases between. The CDR3 DNA reads TGTGCCAGTAGTATACAGGGGGAGCTGTTTTTT. Amino acids: CASSIQGELFF.

By sample share, this clone is medium-sized. The rearrangement links TRBV2 to TRBJ1-5; 7 bases line up with TRBD1. There are 16 residues in the CDR3. The germline CDR1 and CDR2 sequences are SNHLY and FYNNEI. With 6 bases clipped from V and 6 bases from J, the junction kept 14 bases outside the gene matches. The CDR3 coding sequence is TGTGCCAGCAGCCAACTACAGGGCACAGGGGCTCAGCCCCAGCATTTT. Protein: CASSQLQGTGAQPQHF.

This clone was picked up a small number of times. This chain connects TRBV27 to TRBJ2-5; 8 positions match TRBD1. The CDR3 covers 13 residues. CDR1 is MNHEY, CDR2 SMNVEV, per germline (reference sequence). Trimming took 5 bases from V and 7 from J; bases not matched to a gene: 6. CDR3 region: CASSSWDRSTQYF. Written as DNA, the CDR3 is TGTGCCAGCAGTAGCTGGGACAGGTCGACCCAGTACTTC.

The J gene is TRBJ2-7, the V gene TRBV5-1; no firm D call. The CDR3 spans 14 residues. Trimming took 0 bases from V and 2 from J, leaving 9 bases between them. Germline-derived CDR1 and CDR2 are SGHRS and YFSETQ. The CDR3 is CASSLAGDTYEQYF. CDR3 nucleotide sequence: TGCGCCAGCAGCTTGGCAGGAGACACCTACGAGCAGTACTTC.

The sample holds one count of this clone. The chain employs TRBV2 and TRBJ2-7, with a possible D match to TRBD1 (5 bases). Trimming left V 9 bases short and J 2 bases short, with 14 bases between. CDR3 length: 13 residues. Germline-derived CDR1 and CDR2 are SNHLY and FYNNEI. In DNA, the CDR3 is TGTGCCAGTACTTCCAGGGAACCCTACGAGCAGTACTTC. Amino acids: CASTSREPYEQYF.

The J gene is TRBJ1-1, the V gene TRBV7-6; 8 bases map to TRBD1. Germline V lookup: CDR1 SGHVS, CDR2 FNYEAQ. The length of the CDR3 is 16 residues. V dropped 2 bases and J dropped 1; count of bases not matched to a gene: 6. The CDR3 DNA reads TGTGCCAGCAGCTTACGACAGGGGAACGCGAACACTGAAGCTTTCTTT. Translated: CASSLRQGNANTEAFF.

The chain recombines TRBV5-1 with TRBJ1-1; 9 bases are a match to TRBD1. CDR1 is SGHRS, CDR2 YFSETQ, per germline. This CDR3 is built from 15 residues. V shed 0 bases, J shed 0 bases, and the junction held 0 bases outside the gene matches. The CDR3 spells CASSLGTGVNTEAFF. As DNA, the CDR3 is TGCGCCAGCAGCTTGGGGACAGGGGTGAACACTGAAGCTTTCTTT.

The gene calls are TRBV7-8 and TRBJ1-5; D uncertain. Trimming took 3 bases from V and 6 from J, leaving 6 bases between them. Germline V gene sequence: CDR1 SGHVS, CDR2 FQNEAQ. The CDR3 consists of 12 residues. The CDR3 sequence: CASSLHGQPQHF. CDR3 nucleotides: TGTGCCAGCAGCTTGCACGGTCAGCCCCAGCATTTT.

This chain links TRBV5-4 with TRBJ1-6; possible D gene TRBD1, 5 bases. V was shortened by 4 bases and J by 7 bases, with 18 bases between the two germline ends. This CDR3 has 16 amino acids. Per the germline V gene, CDR1 is SGHNT and CDR2 is YYREEE (reference sequence). The CDR3 region has the DNA TGTGCCAGCAGCCGGGACCCGGACATTTCGAATTCACCCCTCCACTTT. It specifies CASSRDPDISNSPLHF.

This clone was observed a handful of times. The DNA for the CDR3 is TGTGCCAGTAGTAGACAGGGAACCGGTGGTGTGCAGTACTTC. Amino acids: CASSRQGTGGVQYF. J is TRBJ2-7 and V is TRBV19; 7 bases match TRBD1. This CDR3 spans 14 amino acids. Germline assignment: CDR1 LNHDA and CDR2 SQIVND (reference sequence). V shed 4 bases, J shed 9 bases, and the junction held 12 bases outside the gene matches.

This chain links TRBV6-5 with TRBJ1-1; D is ambiguous. The CDR3 runs 14 residues. The ends were cut back, 0 bases at V and 1 base at J, with 6 bases in the middle. Germline-derived CDR1 and CDR2 are MNHEY and SVGAGI. CDR3 amino acids: CASSYSRRNTEAFF. In DNA form, the CDR3 reads TGTGCCAGCAGTTACTCGAGAAGGAACACTGAAGCTTTCTTT.

V usage is TRBV19 and J usage is TRBJ1-4, with D possibly being TRBD1 (6 bases). Germline-derived CDR1 and CDR2 are LNHDA and SQIVND (reference sequence). There are 17 residues in the CDR3. The V end lost 1 base, the J end lost 0 bases, and 12 bases lay between the germline ends. This CDR3 reads CASSIGTGSATNEKLFF. The CDR3 region has the DNA TGTGCCAGTAGTATAGGCACAGGGTCTGCAACTAATGAAAAACTGTTTTTT. The whole variable domain, filled in from reference TRBV19 and TRBJ1-4, reads DGGITQSPKYLFRKEGQNVTLSCEQNLNHDAMYWYRQDPGQGLRLIYYSQIVNDFQKGDIAEGYSVSREKKESFPLTVTSAQKNPTAFYLCASSIGTGSATNEKLFFGSGTQLSVL.

The rearrangement uses TRBV7-3 and TRBJ1-1, with a tentative D call TRBD1 (5 bases). Germline assignment: CDR1 SGHTA and CDR2 FQGTGA. This CDR3 has 13 amino acids. Trimming pared 0 bases from V and 6 bases from J, leaving 8 bases between. CDR3 sequence (DNA): TGTGCCAGCAGCTTAACGTGGGGGTCTGAAGCTTTCTTT. Its translation is CASSLTWGSEAFF.

The V gene is TRBV11-3, the J gene TRBJ1-5; D is perhaps TRBD1 (5 bases). CDR3 length: 17 residues. Between the trimmed V and J ends, which lost 7 bases and 0 bases, there was a span of 19 bases. CDR1 SGHNT and CDR2 YENEEA come from the germline V gene. In DNA form, the CDR3 reads TGTGCCAGCAACTCCCCCCTTAGCCAGGGTAGCAATCAGCCCCAGCATTTT. As protein: CASNSPLSQGSNQPQHF.

The gene calls are TRBV7-9 and TRBJ2-3; the match to TRBD1 covers 7 bases. Germline V gene sequence: CDR1 SEHNR, CDR2 FQNEAQ (reference sequence). The junction had 5 bases not matched to a gene; V was cut back by 5 bases and J by 0 bases. The CDR3 covers 15 residues. CDR3 amino acids: CASSVTGDSTDTQYF. The CDR3 DNA is TGTGCCAGCAGCGTAACAGGGGATAGCACAGATACGCAGTATTTT.

The V and J genes are TRBV19 and TRBJ2-3; D unclear. The CDR3 sequence is 11 residues long. Trimming cost V 3 bases and J 5 bases, with 3 bases left between them. CDR1 is LNHDA, CDR2 SQIVND, per germline (reference sequence). This CDR3 is CASSIRDTQYF. The CDR3 DNA is TGTGCCAGTAGTATCAGAGATACGCAGTATTTT.

The chain combines TRBV29-1 with TRBJ1-1; possible D gene TRBD1, 5 bases. V lost 3 bases and J 4 bases, leaving 15 bases between the germline ends. The CDR3 consists of 14 residues. Germline CDR1 SQVTM, CDR2 ANQGSEA. CDR3: CSVDFGGVGTEAFF. CDR3 DNA: TGCAGCGTTGACTTCGGAGGGGTTGGCACTGAAGCTTTCTTT.

This sequence joins TRBV5-4 and TRBJ2-1, with TRBD1 matching 10 bases. CDR3 length: 14 residues. The germline CDR1 and CDR2 sequences are SGHNT and YYREEE (reference sequence). J gave up 6 bases and V 4 bases, and 4 bases lay outside the gene matches. The CDR3 bases are TGTGCCAGCAGCCAGGGGGACAGGGGCAATGAGCAGTTCTTC. Protein: CASSQGDRGNEQFF.

CDR3 amino acids: CASSGEEQGEQFF. CDR3 coding DNA: TGTGCCAGCAGCGGGGAGGAGCAGGGTGAGCAGTTCTTC. The chain couples TRBV4-2 to TRBJ2-1, with D possibly being TRBD2 (6 bases). The CDR3 sequence is 13 residues long. Germline CDR1 and CDR2: LGHNA and YNFKEQ. V lost 5 bases and J 9 bases, leaving 14 bases between the germline ends.

The rearrangement joins TRBV11-3 to TRBJ1-1; the D gene is possibly TRBD1 (5 bases). This CDR3 is 13 amino acids long. The germline V gene encodes CDR1 SGHNT and CDR2 YENEEA. The V gene lost 0 bases and the J gene lost 8 bases, with 10 bases spanning the gap. The CDR3 sequence: CASSLDRGREAFF. Written as DNA, the CDR3 is TGTGCCAGCAGCTTAGATCGGGGCAGGGAAGCTTTCTTT.

CDR3 bases: TGTGCCAGTAGGACACGACGGACTAGCGGGGGGGTTGGTGAGCAGTTCTTC. Translation: CASRTRRTSGGVGEQFF. The chain employs TRBV19 and TRBJ2-1; 15 nucleotides match TRBD2. The V segment lost 6 bases and the J segment 9 bases; nucleotides outside the gene matches: 12. Germline CDR1 reads LNHDA; CDR2 reads SQIVND (reference sequence). The CDR3 has 17 amino acids.